The clone carrying this T cell receptor (beta chain) showed up many times. Its target is unknown. This entry is derived from a study of T-cell reconstitution after alpha-beta-depleted transplantation in children. General study findings and limits: At around two months after transplant, the alpha-beta T cells were reportedly derived from several hundred expanded clones that came from non-depleted graft cells.

The CDR3 has 14 residues. Trimming left V 3 bases short and J 11 bases short, with 18 bases between. A library of TCRbeta sequences, prepared with unique molecular identifiers, was generated. TCRdb re-called the PCR reads through MiXCR, storing one row per CDR3 protein. Among almost 500,000 distinct CDR3 sequences, 8% to 11% were seen once, and the ten largest hold roughly 2%. The rearrangement joins TRBV12-3 or TRBV12-4 to TRBJ2-3, with a possible D match to TRBD2 (6 bases). The source material was PBMCs, sampled before TCRalphabeta/CD19-depleted stem cell transplant. The TCR comes from a child aged 2 to 15 with inherited bone marrow failure, due to receive a stem cell transplant. CDR3 sequence: CASSFARAGVRQYF. The CDR3 nucleotides read TGTGCCAGCAGTTTTGCGCGAGCGGGTGTTAGGCAGTATTTT.